Listed here are 4 T cell receptor beta chains from one sample, sequenced in a study of blood T cell repertoires in COVID-19. TCRdb's table, derived via immunoSEQ multiplex PCR, lists solely in-frame clones and lacks some. In the table there are about 50,000 clones, approximately 80% of which are singletons. The source material was peripheral blood. The receptors were sampled from a man aged 60-69 years with acute or convalescent COVID-19.

This clone is judged large (0.1 to 1%). The V call is TRBV6-5, the J call TRBJ2-7, with TRBD1 identical over 8 bases. The CDR3 runs to 14 residues. Losses at the gene ends were 3 bases for V and 3 bases for J; bases not matched to a gene: 4. Germline CDR1 and CDR2: MNHEY and SVGAGI. CDR3 nucleotide sequence: TGTGCCAGCAGTTATGGGGACAGGCTCTACGAGCAGTACTTC. This translates into CASSYGDRLYEQYF.

The chain combines TRBV11-2 with TRBJ1-1; D possibly corresponds to TRBD1 (5 bases). With 5 bases removed from V and 11 bases from J, the gap between germline ends came to 24 bases. This CDR3 comprises 15 residues. Germline loops: CDR1 SGHAT, CDR2 FQNNGV. CDR3 in amino acids: CASSPAAGGVAEAFF. The CDR3, as DNA: TGTGCCAGCAGCCCGGCCGCCGGGGGTGTAGCGGAGGCTTTCTTT.

This chain connects TRBV5-1 to TRBJ2-2, with D possibly being TRBD1 (7 bases). Germline loops: CDR1 SGHRS, CDR2 YFSETQ. V lost 4 bases, J lost 4 bases, and 23 bases lay in between. The CDR3 runs to 18 residues. CDR3 protein: CASSPLAGGGQLTGELFF. Here the CDR3 DNA reads TGCGCCAGCAGCCCGCTAGCCGGAGGGGGACAGCTCACCGGGGAGCTGTTTTTT.

The rearrangement uses TRBV2 and TRBJ2-7, with 9 bases lining up with TRBD1. V was clipped by 5 bases and J by 4 bases; unmatched bases: 6. This CDR3 is built from 14 residues. Germline V gene lookup returns CDR1 SNHLY and CDR2 FYNNEI. Written as DNA, the CDR3 is TGTGCCAGCAGTCCCTCCGACAGGGGGTACGAGCAGTACTTC. It specifies CASSPSDRGYEQYF.